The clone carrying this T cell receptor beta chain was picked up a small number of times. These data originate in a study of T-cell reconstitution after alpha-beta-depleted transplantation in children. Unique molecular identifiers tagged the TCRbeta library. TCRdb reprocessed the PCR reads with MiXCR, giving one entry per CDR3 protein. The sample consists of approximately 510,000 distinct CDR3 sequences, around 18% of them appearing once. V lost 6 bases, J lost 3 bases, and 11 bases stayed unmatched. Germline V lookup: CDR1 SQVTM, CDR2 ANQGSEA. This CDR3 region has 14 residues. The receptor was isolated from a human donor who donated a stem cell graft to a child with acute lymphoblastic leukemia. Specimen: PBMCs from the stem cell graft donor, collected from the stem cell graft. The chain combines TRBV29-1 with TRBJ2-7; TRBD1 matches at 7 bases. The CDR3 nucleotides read TGCAGCGTCTTACAGGGGACCTACTACTACGAGCAGTACTTC. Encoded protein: CSVLQGTYYYEQYF.